This T cell receptor (beta chain) was recorded in a study of T cell responses to AZD1222 COVID-19 vaccine. V lost 7 bases to trimming and J lost 8 bases, with 12 bases between them. The CDR3 has 13 amino acids. In germline, CDR1 is ENHRY, CDR2 SYGVKD. The assay was immunoSEQ multiplex PCR, and TCRdb's table has in-frame clones only and misses some. The repertoire consists of 84,000 or so clones, with 70% to 90% occurring once and the leading ten covering under 9%. The TCR was taken from an adult in good health. Sequencing used peripheral blood, obtained on day 0 of AZD1222 vaccination. This chain connects TRBV10-3 to TRBJ1-6, with a tentative D call TRBD1 (6 bases). The CDR3 DNA sequence: TGTGCCATCACCCGGACAGAGGATTCACCCCTCCACTTT. Protein: CAITRTEDSPLHF.